These 17 T cell receptor beta chains were all obtained from the same sample, sequenced in a study of Ad26.COV2.S vaccination and SARS-CoV-2 variants. Indicated treatment: about 20 received Ad26.COV2.S at low or high dose, single or two shots; about 5 received placebo; per-sample allocation not given. The investigators took samples on day 63 after the first vaccine or placebo injection. Produced via immunoSEQ multiplex PCR; TCRdb's table is partial and in-frame only. The sample includes about 350,000 clones, 85% of them seen just once. Specimen: peripheral blood, collected in a trial of Ad26.COV2.S vaccine versus placebo. The receptors were sampled from a person between 18 and 59 years old who received the Ad26.COV2.S COVID-19 vaccine or a placebo.

CDR3 sequence reads: CASSPLLDIRTYEQYF. The CDR3 bases are TGTGCCAGCTCACCACTCCTAGATATACGCACCTACGAGCAGTACTTC. The chain employs TRBV18 and TRBJ2-7, with D hard to call. With 1 base removed from V and 2 bases from J, the gap between germline ends came to 15 bases. The CDR3 is 16 amino acids. Germline V gives CDR1 KGHSH, CDR2 LQKENI. The entire variable domain, with the rest obtained from reference TRBV18 and TRBJ2-7, is as follows: NAGVMQNPRHLVRRRGQEARLRCSPMKGHSHVYWYRQLPEEGLKFMVYLQKENIIDESGMPKERFSAEFPKEGPSILRIQQVVRGDSAAYFCASSPLLDIRTYEQYFGPGTRLTVT.

The chain is built from TRBV27 and TRBJ2-3; a weak D match, TRBD1 (6 bases). The V gene's germline CDR1 is MNHEY and CDR2 SMNVEV (reference sequence). This CDR3 comprises 15 residues. Trimming shortened V by 9 bases and J by 4 bases, and 20 bases separated the two germline ends. DNA of the CDR3: TGTGCCAGTTCAGGGGATGGCTTAGGTTCAGATACGCAGTATTTT. It translates to CASSGDGLGSDTQYF.

The chain carries TRBV11-2 and TRBJ2-7; TRBD1 or TRBD2 may be the D gene (6 bases each). The CDR3 sequence is 14 residues long. Trimming took 3 bases from V and 12 from J, leaving 21 bases between them. CDR1 is SGHAT and CDR2 is FQNNGV in the germline V gene. This CDR3 reads CASSLGGWPSLRYF. The CDR3 nucleotides are TGTGCCAGCAGCTTGGGGGGCTGGCCGTCATTGCGGTACTTC. Full variable domain (remainder filled in from reference TRBV11-2 and TRBJ2-7): EAGVAQSPRYKIIEKRQSVAFWCNPISGHATLYWYQQILGQGPKLLIQFQNNGVVDDSQLPKDRFSAERLKGVDSTLKIQPAKLEDSAVYLCASSLGGWPSLRYFGPGTRLTVT.

The chain links TRBV19 to TRBJ2-2, with D possibly matching TRBD2 (6 bases). Germline V gene lookup returns CDR1 LNHDA and CDR2 SQIVND (reference sequence). V gave up 9 bases and J gave up 1 base, with 12 bases separating them. This CDR3 has 14 amino acids. CDR3 region: CASGVGGNTGELFF. CDR3 coding DNA: TGTGCCAGCGGGGTCGGGGGGAACACCGGGGAGCTGTTTTTT.

The gene calls are TRBV27 and TRBJ2-2; the match to TRBD2 covers 9 bases. The CDR3 runs to 17 residues. Germline-derived CDR1 and CDR2 are MNHEY and SMNVEV (reference sequence). Trimming took 3 bases from V and 7 from J; bases not matched to a gene: 12. The CDR3 protein is CASSFLAGAARIGELFF. CDR3 bases: TGTGCCAGCAGTTTTTTAGCGGGAGCCGCCAGGATCGGGGAGCTGTTTTTT.

This chain joins TRBV11-3 and TRBJ2-2; 9 nucleotides line up with TRBD2. Trimming cost V 1 base and J 5 bases; bases outside gene matches: 2. CDR1 is SGHNT, CDR2 YENEEA, per germline. This CDR3 has 15 amino acids. The CDR3 nucleotides are TGTGCCAGCAGCTTAGTAGCGGGAGTGACCGGGGAGCTGTTTTTT. It specifies CASSLVAGVTGELFF.

This clone is a singleton in its sample. This chain uses TRBV6-5 with TRBJ2-7; the D is unclear. V lost 6 bases, J lost 0 bases, and 9 bases lay in between. The CDR3 totals 13 residues. Germline CDR1 and CDR2: MNHEY and SVGAGI. The CDR3 protein is CASSAGSSYEQYF. The CDR3 DNA reads TGTGCCAGCAGCGCAGGAAGCTCCTACGAGCAGTACTTC.

This clone has just one count. The chain has TRBV6-2 or TRBV6-3 and TRBJ2-3; maybe TRBD1 (6 bases). CDR1 MNHEY and CDR2 SVGEGT come from the germline V gene. The CDR3 has 14 amino acids. Between the trimmed V and J ends, which lost 6 bases and 6 bases, there was a span of 16 bases. In DNA, the CDR3 is TGTGCCAGCAGCAACAGGGAAATCTTGGATACGCAGTATTTT. It codes for CASSNREILDTQYF.

This sequence joins TRBV28 and TRBJ1-3; D is possibly TRBD1 (6 bases). CDR3 length: 16 amino acids. Trimming removed 1 base from V and 3 bases from J, with 13 bases in between. Germline lookup yields CDR1 MDHEN and CDR2 SYDVKM. CDR3 residues: CASSLLPGAVGNTIYF. The CDR3 region has the DNA TGTGCCAGCAGTTTATTACCAGGGGCAGTTGGAAACACCATATATTTT.

The chain employs TRBV30 and TRBJ2-7; D may be TRBD2 (6 bases). Germline CDR1 is GTSNPN and CDR2 is SVGIG (reference sequence). The CDR3 is made up of 13 amino acids. V lost 7 bases and J lost 4, with 17 bases in between. The CDR3 loop is CASAGLNVYEQYF. CDR3 coding DNA: TGTGCCTCCGCGGGACTTAACGTTTACGAGCAGTACTTC.

The sample holds a few counts of this clone. The genes are TRBV3-1 (or the pseudogene TRBV3-2) and TRBJ2-6; TRBD1 aligns across 9 bases. Germline V gene data show CDR1 as LGHDT and CDR2 as YNNKEL (reference sequence). The CDR3 runs to 18 residues. V gave up 4 bases and J gave up 0 bases; unmatched junction bases: 7. CDR3 residues: CASSPSDRGLSGANVLTF. Here the CDR3 DNA reads TGTGCCAGCAGCCCGTCGGACAGGGGCCTCTCTGGGGCCAACGTCCTGACTTTC.

Concerning this clone itself: The sample holds other DNA sequences that translate to the same CDR3. V usage is TRBV7-2 and J usage is TRBJ1-1; the D is unclear. This CDR3 contains 12 residues. Germline CDR1 SGHTA, CDR2 FQGNSA. V lost 3 bases and J lost 1, with 3 bases in between. CDR3: CASSFRNTEAFF. CDR3 bases: TGTGCCAGCAGCTTCCGGAACACTGAAGCTTTCTTT.

This sequence joins TRBV28 and TRBJ1-3; D uncertain. The CDR3 is made up of 15 amino acids. Deletions cut 6 bases from V and 0 bases from J, with 12 bases between. CDR1 is MDHEN and CDR2 is SYDVKM in the germline V gene. CDR3 in amino acids: CASSLRPSSGNTIYF. For the CDR3, the DNA is TGTGCCAGCAGCCTTAGACCGAGCTCTGGAAACACCATATATTTT.

The chain employs TRBV2 and TRBJ1-2; D may be TRBD1 (6 bases). From germline, CDR1 is SNHLY and CDR2 FYNNEI. V lost 3 bases, J lost 4 bases, and 15 bases lay in between. The CDR3 is made up of 15 amino acids. CDR3 sequence (DNA): TGTGCCAGCAGTGAGCAGTCAGGGGCGATCTATGGCTACACCTTC. Amino acid sequence: CASSEQSGAIYGYTF. Full variable domain (remainder filled in from reference TRBV2 and TRBJ1-2): EPEVTQTPSHQVTQMGQEVILRCVPISNHLYFYWYRQILGQKVEFLVSFYNNEISEKSEIFDDQFSVERPDGSNFTLKIRSTKLEDSAMYFCASSEQSGAIYGYTFGSGTRLTVV.

This chain connects TRBV5-8 to TRBJ1-5, with D tentatively TRBD1 (6 bases). Germline loops: CDR1 SGHTS, CDR2 YDEGEE. The CDR3 has 19 residues. Between the trimmed V and J ends, which lost 4 bases and 2 bases, there was a span of 25 bases. DNA of the CDR3: TGTGCCAGCAGCCCTCCTGGCCCGAGTAACACAGGGCGCAATCAGCCCCAGCATTTT. Its protein product is CASSPPGPSNTGRNQPQHF.

This sequence joins TRBV5-6 and TRBJ1-5; D remains unclear. Germline-derived CDR1 and CDR2 are SGHDT and YYEEEE. V was cut by 5 bases and J by 3 bases, with 12 bases left in between. This CDR3 comprises 14 residues. CDR3 in DNA: TGTGCCAGCAGTTGGTCCACGCTCAATCAGCCCCAGCATTTT. Encoded protein: CASSWSTLNQPQHF. The full variable domain, rest sourced from reference TRBV5-6 and TRBJ1-5, is DAGVTQSPTHLIKTRGQQVTLRCSPKSGHDTVSWYQQALGQGPQFIFQYYEEEERQRGNFPDRFSGHQFPNYSSELNVNALLLGDSALYLCASSWSTLNQPQHFGDGTRLSIL.

This sequence joins TRBV7-6 and TRBJ2-1; D perhaps matches TRBD2 (6 bases). Trimming shortened V by 5 bases and J by 5 bases, and 16 bases separated the two germline ends. The germline V gene encodes CDR1 SGHVS and CDR2 FNYEAQ. This CDR3 contains 15 residues. CDR3 sequence: CASSKRLVSNNEQFF. CDR3 nucleotide sequence: TGTGCCAGCAGCAAACGACTAGTATCAAACAATGAGCAGTTCTTC.